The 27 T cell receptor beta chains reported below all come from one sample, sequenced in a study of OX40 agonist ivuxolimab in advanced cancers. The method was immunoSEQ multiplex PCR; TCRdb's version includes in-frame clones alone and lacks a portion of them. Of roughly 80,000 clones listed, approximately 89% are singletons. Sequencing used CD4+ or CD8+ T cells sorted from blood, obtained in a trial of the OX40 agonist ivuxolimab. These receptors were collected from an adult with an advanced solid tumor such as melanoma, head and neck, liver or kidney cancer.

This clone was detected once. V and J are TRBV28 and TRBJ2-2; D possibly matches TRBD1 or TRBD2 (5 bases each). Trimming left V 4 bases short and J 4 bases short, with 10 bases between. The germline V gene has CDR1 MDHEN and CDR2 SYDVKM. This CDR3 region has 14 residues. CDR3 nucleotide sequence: TGTGCCAGCAGTTCTCCGGGGCCCACCGGGGAGCTGTTTTTT. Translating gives CASSSPGPTGELFF.

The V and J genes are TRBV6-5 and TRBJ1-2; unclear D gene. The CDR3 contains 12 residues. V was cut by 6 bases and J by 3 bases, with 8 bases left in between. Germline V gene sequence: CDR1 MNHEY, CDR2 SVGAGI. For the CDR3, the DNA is TGTGCCAGCAGAGGATGGGACTATGGCTACACCTTC. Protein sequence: CASRGWDYGYTF.

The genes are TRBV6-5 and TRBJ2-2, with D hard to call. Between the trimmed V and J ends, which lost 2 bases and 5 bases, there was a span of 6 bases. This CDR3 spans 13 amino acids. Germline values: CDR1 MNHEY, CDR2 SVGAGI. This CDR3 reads CASSYPWTGELFF. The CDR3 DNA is TGTGCCAGCAGTTACCCATGGACCGGGGAGCTGTTTTTT.

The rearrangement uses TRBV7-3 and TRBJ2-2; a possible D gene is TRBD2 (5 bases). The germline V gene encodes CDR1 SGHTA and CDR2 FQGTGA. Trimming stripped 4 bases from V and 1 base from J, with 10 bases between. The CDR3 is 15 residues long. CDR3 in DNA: TGTGCCAGCAGCTCCCCCGGGGAGAACACCGGGGAGCTGTTTTTT. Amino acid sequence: CASSSPGENTGELFF.

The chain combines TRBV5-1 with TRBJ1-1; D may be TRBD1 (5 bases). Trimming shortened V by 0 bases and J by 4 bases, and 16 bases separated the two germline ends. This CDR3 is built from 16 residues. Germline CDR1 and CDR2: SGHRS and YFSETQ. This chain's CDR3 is CASSLVAPRGSTEAFF. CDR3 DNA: TGCGCCAGCAGCTTGGTGGCTCCTCGGGGGAGCACTGAAGCTTTCTTT. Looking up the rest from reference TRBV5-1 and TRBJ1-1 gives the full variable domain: KAGVTQTPRYLIKTRGQQVTLSCSPISGHRSVSWYQQTPGQGLQFLFEYFSETQRNKGNFPGRFSGRQFSNSRSEMNVSTLELGDSALYLCASSLVAPRGSTEAFFGQGTRLTVV.

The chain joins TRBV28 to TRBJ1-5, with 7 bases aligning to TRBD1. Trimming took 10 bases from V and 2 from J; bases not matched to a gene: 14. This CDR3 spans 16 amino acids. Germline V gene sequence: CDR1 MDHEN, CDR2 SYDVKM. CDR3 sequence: CATKTRQGRGNQPQHF. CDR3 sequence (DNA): TGTGCCACCAAAACCCGACAGGGCCGGGGCAATCAGCCCCAGCATTTT.

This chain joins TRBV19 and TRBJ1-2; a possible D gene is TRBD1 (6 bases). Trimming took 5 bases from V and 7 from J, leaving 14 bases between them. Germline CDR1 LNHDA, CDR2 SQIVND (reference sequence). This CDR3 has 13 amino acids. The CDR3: CASSLGGRPGYTF. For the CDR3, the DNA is TGTGCCAGTAGTCTGGGGGGGCGCCCTGGCTACACCTTC.

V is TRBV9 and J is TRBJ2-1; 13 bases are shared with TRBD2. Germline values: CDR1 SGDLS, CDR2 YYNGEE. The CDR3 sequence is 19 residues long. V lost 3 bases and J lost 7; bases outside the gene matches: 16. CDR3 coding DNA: TGTGCCAGCAGCGAGCCCTTCCCGGGACTAGCGGGAAAGGAGAATGAGCAGTTCTTC. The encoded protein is CASSEPFPGLAGKENEQFF.

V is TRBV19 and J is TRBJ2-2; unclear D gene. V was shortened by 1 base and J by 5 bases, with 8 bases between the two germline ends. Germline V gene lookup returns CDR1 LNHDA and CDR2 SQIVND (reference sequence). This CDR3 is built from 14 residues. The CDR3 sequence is CASSIGQITGELFF. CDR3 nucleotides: TGTGCCAGTAGTATAGGGCAGATTACCGGGGAGCTGTTTTTT. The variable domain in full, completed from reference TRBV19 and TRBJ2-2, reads DGGITQSPKYLFRKEGQNVTLSCEQNLNHDAMYWYRQDPGQGLRLIYYSQIVNDFQKGDIAEGYSVSREKKESFPLTVTSAQKNPTAFYLCASSIGQITGELFFGEGSRLTVL.

DNA of the CDR3: TGTGCCATCAGTGAGTCGGAGTTAAGCAATCAGCCCCAGCATTTT. Amino acid sequence: CAISESELSNQPQHF. This rearrangement joins TRBV10-3 to TRBJ1-5, with unresolved D. Trimming pared 0 bases from V and 1 base from J, leaving 7 bases between. Germline CDR1 reads ENHRY; CDR2 reads SYGVKD. This CDR3 spans 15 amino acids.

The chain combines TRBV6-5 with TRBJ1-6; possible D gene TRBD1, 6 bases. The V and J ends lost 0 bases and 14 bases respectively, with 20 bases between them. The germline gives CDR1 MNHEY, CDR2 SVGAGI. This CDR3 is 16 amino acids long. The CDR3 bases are TGTGCCAGCAGTTACTCCCCGACAGGAGTCCGGGTGGCCCTCCACTTT. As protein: CASSYSPTGVRVALHF.

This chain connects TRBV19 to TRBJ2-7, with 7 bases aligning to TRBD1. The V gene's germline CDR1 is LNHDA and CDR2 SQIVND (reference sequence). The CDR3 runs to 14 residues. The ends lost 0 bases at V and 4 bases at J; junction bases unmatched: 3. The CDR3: CASSIETGNYEQYF. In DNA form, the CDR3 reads TGTGCCAGTAGTATAGAGACAGGGAATTACGAGCAGTACTTC.

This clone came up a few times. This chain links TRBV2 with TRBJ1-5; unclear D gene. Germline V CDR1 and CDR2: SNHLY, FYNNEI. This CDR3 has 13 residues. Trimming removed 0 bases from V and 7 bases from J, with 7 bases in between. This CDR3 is CASSEARPQPQHF. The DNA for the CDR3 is TGTGCCAGCAGTGAAGCAAGGCCACAGCCCCAGCATTTT.

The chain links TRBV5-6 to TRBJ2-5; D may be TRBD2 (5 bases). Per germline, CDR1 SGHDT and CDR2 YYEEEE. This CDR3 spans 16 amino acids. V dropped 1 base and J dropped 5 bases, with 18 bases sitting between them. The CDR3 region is CASSLPGSGLLETQYF. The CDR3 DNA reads TGTGCCAGCAGCTTGCCGGGAAGTGGGCTTTTGGAGACCCAGTACTTC.

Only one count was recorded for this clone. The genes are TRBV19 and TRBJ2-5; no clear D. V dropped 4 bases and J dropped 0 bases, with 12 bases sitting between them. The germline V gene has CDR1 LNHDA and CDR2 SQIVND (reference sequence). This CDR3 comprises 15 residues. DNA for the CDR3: TGTGCCAGTAGTAGAGGAAAGTGGTACCAAGAGACCCAGTACTTC. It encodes CASSRGKWYQETQYF. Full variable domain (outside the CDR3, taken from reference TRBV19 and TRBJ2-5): DGGITQSPKYLFRKEGQNVTLSCEQNLNHDAMYWYRQDPGQGLRLIYYSQIVNDFQKGDIAEGYSVSREKKESFPLTVTSAQKNPTAFYLCASSRGKWYQETQYFGPGTRLLVL.

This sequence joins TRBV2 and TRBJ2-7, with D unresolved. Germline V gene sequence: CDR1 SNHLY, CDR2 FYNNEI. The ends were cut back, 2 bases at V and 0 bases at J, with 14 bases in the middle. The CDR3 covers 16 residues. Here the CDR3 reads CASSESPGPSSYEQYF. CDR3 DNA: TGTGCCAGCAGTGAATCCCCCGGGCCCAGCTCCTACGAGCAGTACTTC.

For the CDR3, the DNA is TGTGCCAGCAGGGGGGGAGTCGCCCGGACCTACGAGCAGTACTTC. Translation: CASRGGVARTYEQYF. The V and J genes are TRBV6-5 and TRBJ2-7, with D tentatively TRBD2 (6 bases). The CDR3 loop spans 15 amino acids. Trimming stripped 6 bases from V and 2 bases from J, with 17 bases between. CDR1 and CDR2 (germline): MNHEY, SVGAGI.

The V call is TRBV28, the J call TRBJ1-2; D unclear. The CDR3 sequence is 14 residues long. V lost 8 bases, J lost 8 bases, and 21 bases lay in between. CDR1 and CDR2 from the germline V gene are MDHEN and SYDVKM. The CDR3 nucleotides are TGTGCCAGCGCTAGGGAGTTTTATGCGCGGGGCTACACCTTC. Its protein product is CASAREFYARGYTF.

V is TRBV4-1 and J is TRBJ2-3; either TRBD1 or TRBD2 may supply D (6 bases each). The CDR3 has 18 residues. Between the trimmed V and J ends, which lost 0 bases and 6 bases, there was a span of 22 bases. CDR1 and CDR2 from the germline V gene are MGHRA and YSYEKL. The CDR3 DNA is TGCGCCAGCAGCCAAGATCTGGTCTCATGGGGGGCCGGGGATACGCAGTATTTT. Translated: CASSQDLVSWGAGDTQYF.

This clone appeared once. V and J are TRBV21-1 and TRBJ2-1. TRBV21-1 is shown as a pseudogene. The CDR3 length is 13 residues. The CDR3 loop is CASPRGADNEQFF. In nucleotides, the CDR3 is TGTGCCAGCCCTAGGGGGGCTGACAATGAGCAGTTCTTC.

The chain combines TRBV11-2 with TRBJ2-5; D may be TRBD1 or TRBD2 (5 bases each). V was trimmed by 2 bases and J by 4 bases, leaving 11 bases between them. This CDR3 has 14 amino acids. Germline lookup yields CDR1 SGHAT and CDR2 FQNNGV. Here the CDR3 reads CASSLRWGLETQYF. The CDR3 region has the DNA TGTGCCAGCAGCTTACGTTGGGGGTTAGAGACCCAGTACTTC.

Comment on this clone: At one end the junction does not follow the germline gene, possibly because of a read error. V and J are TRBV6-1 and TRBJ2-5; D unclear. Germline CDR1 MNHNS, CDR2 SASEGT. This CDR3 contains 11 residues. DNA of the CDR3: TGTGCCAGCAGTGAAGGTGGGGTTCAGGACTTC. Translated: CASSEGGVQDF.

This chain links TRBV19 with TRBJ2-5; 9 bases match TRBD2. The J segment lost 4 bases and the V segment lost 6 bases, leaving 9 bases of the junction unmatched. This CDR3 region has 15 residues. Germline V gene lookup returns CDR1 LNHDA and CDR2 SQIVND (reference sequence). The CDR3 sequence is CASSNLAGVRETQYF. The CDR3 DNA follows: TGTGCCAGTAGCAATTTAGCGGGAGTGAGAGAGACCCAGTACTTC.

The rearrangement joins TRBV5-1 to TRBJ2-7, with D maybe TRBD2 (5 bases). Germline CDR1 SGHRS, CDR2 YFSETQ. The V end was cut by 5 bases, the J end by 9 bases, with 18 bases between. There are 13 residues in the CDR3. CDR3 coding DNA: TGCGCCAGCAGGAGGGAGCCCCCGGGCGTGCAGTACTTC. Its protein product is CASRREPPGVQYF.

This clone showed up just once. CDR3 protein: CASSPGNFAGANVLTF. CDR3 in DNA: TGCGCCAGCAGTCCCGGGAATTTTGCTGGGGCCAACGTCCTGACTTTC. This chain joins TRBV5-1 and TRBJ2-6; D is perhaps TRBD2 (5 bases). CDR1 and CDR2 from the germline V gene are SGHRS and YFSETQ. The length of the CDR3 is 16 residues. Trimming shortened V by 5 bases and J by 2 bases, and 14 bases separated the two germline ends.

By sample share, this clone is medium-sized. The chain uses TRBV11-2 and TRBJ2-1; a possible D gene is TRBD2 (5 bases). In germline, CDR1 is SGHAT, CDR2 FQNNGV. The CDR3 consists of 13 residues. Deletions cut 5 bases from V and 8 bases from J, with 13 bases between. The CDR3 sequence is CASSGGRAHEQFF. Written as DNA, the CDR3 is TGTGCCAGCAGCGGAGGTAGGGCCCATGAGCAGTTCTTC. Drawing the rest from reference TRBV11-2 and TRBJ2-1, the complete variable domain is EAGVAQSPRYKIIEKRQSVAFWCNPISGHATLYWYQQILGQGPKLLIQFQNNGVVDDSQLPKDRFSAERLKGVDSTLKIQPAKLEDSAVYLCASSGGRAHEQFFGPGTRLTVL.

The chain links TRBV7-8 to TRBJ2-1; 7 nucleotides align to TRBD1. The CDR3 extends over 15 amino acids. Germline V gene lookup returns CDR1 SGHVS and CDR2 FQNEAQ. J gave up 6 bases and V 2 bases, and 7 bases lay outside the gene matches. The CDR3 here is CASSLTRGQVNEQFF. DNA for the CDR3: TGTGCCAGCAGCTTAACTAGGGGGCAGGTCAATGAGCAGTTCTTC.